This TCR beta chain came from a study of Ad26.COV2.S vaccination and SARS-CoV-2 variants. The study's findings and limits: It was vaccine recipients, not placebo recipients, who had the higher spike-specific TCR breadth.

This clone is a singleton in its sample. The antigen remains unidentified. This table comes from immunoSEQ multiplex PCR, and its TCRdb copy is limited to in-frame clones, with some not included. The table records about 87,000 clones, roughly 84% of them present only once. The source was peripheral blood, collected after recovery from COVID-19. The sequence was collected from a human donor who had recovered from COVID-19.

This CDR3 reads CASSRPGGSTIYF. Here the CDR3 DNA reads TGTGCCAGCAGTCGCCCCGGAGGTTCCACCATATATTTT. The chain uses TRBV12-3 or TRBV12-4 and TRBJ1-3, with unresolved D. The V gene lost 5 bases and the J gene lost 9 bases, with 14 bases spanning the gap. CDR3 size: 13 residues.